Below are 21 T cell receptor beta chains sequenced from a single sample in a study of graft-versus-host responses after intestinal transplantation. Using immunoSEQ multiplex PCR, the repertoire was profiled, and TCRdb retains in-frame clones only, with some absent. Counted here are approximately 60,000 clones, 85% to 95% occurring once; the ten biggest clones make up roughly 1.5%. These receptors' targets are unknown. Sequenced here: unstimulated CD8+ T cells sorted from spleen or lymph node cells, sampled before transplant. The receptor set was obtained from a human donor who was the organ donor for an intestinal transplant.

V is TRBV7-3 and J is TRBJ1-1; D is uncertain. The CDR3 is 13 amino acids. The V and J ends lost 5 bases and 2 bases respectively, with 9 bases between them. Germline V lookup: CDR1 SGHTA, CDR2 FQGTGA. CDR3 sequence: CASSPSLNTEAFF. The DNA of the CDR3 is TGTGCCAGCAGCCCGTCTCTAAACACTGAAGCTTTCTTT.

The table lists this clone with a count of one. The rearrangement uses TRBV7-6 and TRBJ2-7, with 13 bases matching TRBD2. The V gene end was trimmed by 4 bases and the J gene end by 5 bases; junction bases not matched to a gene: 8. This CDR3 spans 16 amino acids. Germline V gene lookup returns CDR1 SGHVS and CDR2 FNYEAQ. CDR3 amino acids: CASSSRLAGGSDEQYF. CDR3 bases: TGTGCCAGCAGCTCGAGACTAGCGGGAGGATCGGACGAGCAGTACTTC.

V gene TRBV5-6 combines with J gene TRBJ1-6; the D gene is possibly TRBD1 (5 bases). CDR1 and CDR2 (germline): SGHDT, YYEEEE. Trimming took 1 base from V and 7 from J, leaving 12 bases between them. The CDR3 length is 15 residues. CDR3 coding DNA: TGTGCCAGCAGCTTGCGGGGGACGGTGAATTCACCCCTCCACTTT. Protein: CASSLRGTVNSPLHF.

This chain joins TRBV11-2 and TRBJ1-2, with D possibly TRBD1 on 6 matching bases. The germline CDR1 and CDR2 sequences are SGHAT and FQNNGV. The CDR3 has 13 residues. V lost 1 base, J lost 9 bases, and 12 bases lay in between. CDR3 coding DNA: TGTGCCAGCAGCTTAGGCACAGGGCTTCGCTACACCTTC. Its protein product is CASSLGTGLRYTF.

V and J are TRBV30 and TRBJ2-7, with 8 bases identical to TRBD1. CDR1 GTSNPN and CDR2 SVGIG come from the germline V gene (reference sequence). Losses at the gene ends were 3 bases for V and 3 bases for J; bases not matched to a gene: 4. The CDR3 is made up of 13 amino acids. DNA for the CDR3: TGTGCCTGGAGCCCGGGACAGGTCTACGAGCAGTACTTC. Encoded protein: CAWSPGQVYEQYF.

The rearrangement uses TRBV27 and TRBJ2-5; tentative D call: TRBD1 (7 bases). Germline V gives CDR1 MNHEY, CDR2 SMNVEV (reference sequence). Trimming took 6 bases from V and 1 from J, leaving 24 bases between them. The CDR3 length is 18 residues. Here the CDR3 reads CASRTPRGTAWSQETQYF. The CDR3 DNA reads TGTGCCAGCAGGACCCCTCGCGGGACAGCTTGGTCCCAAGAGACCCAGTACTTC.

This chain uses TRBV6-5 with TRBJ2-3, with TRBD1 matching 7 bases. The CDR3 spans 16 residues. The V and J ends lost 2 bases and 0 bases, in that order; junction bases with no gene match: 5. CDR1 MNHEY and CDR2 SVGAGI come from the germline V gene. This chain's CDR3 is CASSYGDRASTDTQYF. The CDR3 DNA sequence: TGTGCCAGCAGTTACGGCGACAGGGCTAGCACAGATACGCAGTATTTT.

The V and J genes are TRBV30 and TRBJ2-7, with TRBD2 identical over 7 bases. V dropped 3 bases and J dropped 2; count of bases not matched to a gene: 7. Germline CDR1 is GTSNPN and CDR2 is SVGIG (reference sequence). The CDR3 runs 14 residues. The CDR3 DNA reads TGTGCCTGGAGCCGGGCGGGAGCCCCCTACGAGCAGTACTTC. Encoded protein: CAWSRAGAPYEQYF. Full variable domain (remainder filled in from reference TRBV30 and TRBJ2-7): SQTIHQWPATLVQPVGSPLSLECTVEGTSNPNLYWYRQAAGRGLQLLFYSVGIGQISSEVPQNLSASRPQDRQFILSSKKLLLSDSGFYLCAWSRAGAPYEQYFGPGTRLTVT.

The CDR3 DNA sequence: TGTGCCACCAGCAGAGATTCTCTAGAGGCCAAAAACATTCAGTACTTC. This gives the protein CATSRDSLEAKNIQYF. V usage is TRBV15 and J usage is TRBJ2-4; no definite D call. The CDR3 is made up of 16 amino acids. V lost 0 bases to trimming and J lost 1 base, with 10 bases between them. Germline CDR1 is LNHNV and CDR2 is YYDKDF (reference sequence).

V and J are TRBV25-1 and TRBJ2-1, with TRBD1 as a possible D gene (5 bases). This CDR3 has 12 amino acids. Germline V gives CDR1 MGHDK, CDR2 SYGVNS. V lost 2 bases, J lost 10 bases, and 9 bases lay in between. The CDR3 DNA reads TGTGCCAGCAGTGAAGGTCAGGGAGAGCAGTTCTTC. This sequence encodes CASSEGQGEQFF.

V gene TRBV5-5 combines with J gene TRBJ2-7; 7 positions match TRBD1. The germline V gene has CDR1 SGHKS and CDR2 YYEKEE (reference sequence). Trimming cost V 2 bases and J 3 bases; bases outside gene matches: 5. This CDR3 comprises 14 residues. CDR3 loop: CASSLRDSYYEQYF. For the CDR3, the DNA is TGTGCCAGCAGCTTACGGGACAGTTACTACGAGCAGTACTTC.

The gene calls are TRBV29-1 and TRBJ1-1, with 8 bases aligning to TRBD1. After removal of 3 bases from V and 4 bases from J, the junction contained 1 base not matched to a gene. This CDR3 has 12 residues. CDR1 is SQVTM and CDR2 is ANQGSEA in the germline V gene. The DNA of the CDR3 is TGCAGCGTTGACACAGGGGGCACTGAAGCTTTCTTT. It yields the protein CSVDTGGTEAFF. The entire variable domain, with the rest obtained from reference TRBV29-1 and TRBJ1-1, is as follows: SAVISQKPSRDICQRGTSLTIQCQVDSQVTMMFWYRQQPGQSLTLIATANQGSEATYESGFVIDKFPISRPNLTFSTLTVSNMSPEDSSIYLCSVDTGGTEAFFGQGTRLTVV.

The chain carries TRBV25-1 and TRBJ1-3, with TRBD1 matching 8 bases. J was trimmed by 3 bases and V by 1 base; bases with no gene match: 5. The CDR3 consists of 16 residues. Germline values: CDR1 MGHDK, CDR2 SYGVNS. In DNA form, the CDR3 reads TGTGCCAGCAGTGAATTCACGACAGGGGATGGAAACACCATATATTTT. Residues: CASSEFTTGDGNTIYF.

This chain joins TRBV5-1 and TRBJ1-2; tentatively, D is TRBD1 (6 bases). Germline V gene lookup returns CDR1 SGHRS and CDR2 YFSETQ. The CDR3 runs 18 residues. V was shortened by 2 bases and J by 0 bases, with 20 bases between the two germline ends. In DNA, the CDR3 is TGCGCCAGCAGCTTTCTACTCCCACAGGGACCTCCTAACTATGGCTACACCTTC. Amino acid sequence: CASSFLLPQGPPNYGYTF. Drawing the rest from reference TRBV5-1 and TRBJ1-2, the complete variable domain is KAGVTQTPRYLIKTRGQQVTLSCSPISGHRSVSWYQQTPGQGLQFLFEYFSETQRNKGNFPGRFSGRQFSNSRSEMNVSTLELGDSALYLCASSFLLPQGPPNYGYTFGSGTRLTVV.

The chain couples TRBV4-2 to TRBJ2-1; D possibly corresponds to TRBD1 (6 bases). Germline assignment: CDR1 LGHNA and CDR2 YNFKEQ. V gave up 5 bases and J gave up 5 bases, with 19 bases separating them. The CDR3 extends over 16 amino acids. CDR3 protein: CASSKGQPESHNEQFF. CDR3 DNA sequence: TGTGCCAGCAGCAAAGGACAGCCCGAATCTCACAATGAGCAGTTCTTC.

The chain combines TRBV6-5 with TRBJ2-1; 9 nucleotides align to TRBD1. CDR3 length: 15 amino acids. Germline V gene data show CDR1 as MNHEY and CDR2 as SVGAGI. Unmatched junction bases numbered 10, after V lost 5 bases and J lost 8 bases. The CDR3 loop is CASSTGTGSGDEQFF. For the CDR3, the DNA is TGTGCCAGCAGTACCGGGACAGGGAGTGGGGATGAGCAGTTCTTC.

This clone ranks as medium-sized. The rearrangement uses TRBV4-3 and TRBJ1-3; 9 bases are shared with TRBD1. The V gene end was trimmed by 4 bases and the J gene end by 2 bases; junction bases not matched to a gene: 6. The CDR3 has 16 residues. CDR1 LGHNA and CDR2 YSLEER come from the germline V gene. CDR3 amino acids: CASSRWRDRAGNTIYF. The DNA for the CDR3 is TGCGCCAGCAGCCGCTGGCGGGACAGGGCTGGAAACACCATATATTTT.

The gene calls are TRBV4-3 and TRBJ2-3; weak D call: TRBD1 (5 bases). The germline gives CDR1 LGHNA, CDR2 YSLEER. This CDR3 is built from 14 residues. With 4 bases removed from V and 0 bases from J, the gap between germline ends came to 8 bases. CDR3: CASSPTASTDTQYF. In DNA, the CDR3 is TGCGCCAGCAGCCCGACAGCAAGCACAGATACGCAGTATTTT.

The chain links TRBV28 to TRBJ2-1, with 8 bases lining up with TRBD2. Germline trimming cut 5 bases from V and 2 bases from J; bases unmatched to any gene: 8. The CDR3 totals 16 residues. Germline V gene data show CDR1 as MDHEN and CDR2 as SYDVKM. CDR3: CASSPLKTSAYNEQFF. As DNA, the CDR3 is TGTGCCAGCAGTCCCCTCAAGACTAGCGCCTACAATGAGCAGTTCTTC. Using reference TRBV28 and TRBJ2-1 for the parts outside the CDR3, the full variable domain is DVKVTQSSRYLVKRTGEKVFLECVQDMDHENMFWYRQDPGLGLRLIYFSYDVKMKEKGDIPEGYSVSREKKERFSLILESASTNQTSMYLCASSPLKTSAYNEQFFGPGTRLTVL.

The V gene is TRBV5-6, the J gene TRBJ1-1, with D possibly TRBD1 on 6 matching bases. V dropped 4 bases and J dropped 2 bases, with 12 bases sitting between them. CDR3 length equals 14 residues. Germline lookup yields CDR1 SGHDT and CDR2 YYEEEE. CDR3 sequence reads: CASSALGGNTEAFF. CDR3 sequence (DNA): TGTGCCAGCAGCGCCCTAGGGGGTAACACTGAAGCTTTCTTT.

This chain joins TRBV6-1 and TRBJ2-7, with a possible D match to TRBD1 (5 bases). The CDR3 has 17 residues. Germline loops: CDR1 MNHNS, CDR2 SASEGT. V was trimmed by 3 bases and J by 3 bases, leaving 21 bases between them. In DNA form, the CDR3 reads TGTGCCAGCAGTGAGTTGGTTCCCTGGGCAGGGCACTACGAGCAGTACTTC. Amino acids: CASSELVPWAGHYEQYF.